This TCR beta chain emerged from a study of type 1 regulatory T cells. Whole-study context: T-allo10 is an in vitro-generated, Tr1-enriched CD4 T cell product specific for alloantigen.

TCRdb ran MiXCR on the reads and lists one entry per CDR3 protein. This repertoire shows 80,000 to 100,000 distinct CDR3 sequences, roughly 28% found once; its top ten account for 2% to 2.5%. Material: CD4+ T cells, either the whole sample or a sorted fraction (not recorded which). This clonotype was obtained from a human donor in good health.

As DNA, the CDR3 is TGTGCCAGCAGCCCTCATAATCCCTCCTACGAGCAGTACTTC. It yields the protein CASSPHNPSYEQYF. The rearrangement uses TRBV9 and TRBJ2-7; D gene ambiguous. Germline loops: CDR1 SGDLS, CDR2 YYNGEE. The germline V and J ends were trimmed by 4 bases and 0 bases, with 11 bases remaining between them. The CDR3 totals 14 residues.